The 11 T cell receptor beta chains below were found in one sample sequenced in a study of blood T cell repertoires in COVID-19. Generated by immunoSEQ multiplex PCR, the TCRdb table keeps only in-frame clones and is missing some. The sample has approximately 330,000 clones; 87% are singletons. The source material was peripheral blood. The receptors come from a man aged 25 to 45 with COVID-19, enrolled during active disease.

This chain links TRBV19 with TRBJ1-2; D uncertain. Germline CDR1 reads LNHDA; CDR2 reads SQIVND (reference sequence). The CDR3 is 16 residues long. Trimming took 4 bases from V and 4 from J, leaving 19 bases between them. The CDR3 sequence is CASSRIYRDSIYGYTF. CDR3 DNA sequence: TGTGCCAGTAGTAGAATCTACAGAGATTCCATCTATGGCTACACCTTC. Based on the CDR3 plus reference TRBV19 and TRBJ1-2, the full variable domain is DGGITQSPKYLFRKEGQNVTLSCEQNLNHDAMYWYRQDPGQGLRLIYYSQIVNDFQKGDIAEGYSVSREKKESFPLTVTSAQKNPTAFYLCASSRIYRDSIYGYTFGSGTRLTVV.

The CDR3 is CASSHLGTGGYEQYF. DNA for the CDR3: TGTGCCAGCAGCCATCTCGGGACAGGGGGCTACGAGCAGTACTTC. The chain has TRBV28 and TRBJ2-7; 11 bases fit TRBD1. This CDR3 has 15 residues. V was clipped by 6 bases and J by 3 bases; unmatched bases: 7. CDR1 and CDR2 from the germline V gene are MDHEN and SYDVKM. Full variable domain (rest looked up from reference TRBV28 and TRBJ2-7): DVKVTQSSRYLVKRTGEKVFLECVQDMDHENMFWYRQDPGLGLRLIYFSYDVKMKEKGDIPEGYSVSREKKERFSLILESASTNQTSMYLCASSHLGTGGYEQYFGPGTRLTVT.

The chain couples TRBV5-5 to TRBJ2-5; 7 bases fit TRBD2. V was pared by 2 bases and J by 5 bases, with 9 bases of the junction left unmatched. This CDR3 comprises 15 residues. In germline, CDR1 is SGHKS, CDR2 YYEKEE (reference sequence). In DNA, the CDR3 is TGTGCCAGCAGCTTATCGGGGGGAGGAAGGGAGACCCAGTACTTC. This codes for CASSLSGGGRETQYF.

The chain uses TRBV21-1 and TRBJ2-7; TRBD1, as called in the table, went unchecked against the DNA. TRBV21-1 is classified as a pseudogene. This CDR3 has 12 residues. Here the CDR3 DNA reads TGTGCCAGCAGCCTGGACAGCTACGAGCAGTACTTC. Translation gives CASSLDSYEQYF.

The V call is TRBV7-2, the J call TRBJ2-1, with D possibly being TRBD2 (7 bases). The CDR3 extends over 15 amino acids. Germline V gene sequence: CDR1 SGHTA, CDR2 FQGNSA. V gave up 1 base and J gave up 2 bases, with 9 bases separating them. The CDR3 here is CASSLGGGPYNEQFF. The CDR3 DNA sequence: TGTGCCAGCAGCTTAGGGGGGGGGCCCTACAATGAGCAGTTCTTC.

This chain joins TRBV2 and TRBJ2-5, with a weak D call TRBD1 (5 bases). V was cut by 6 bases and J by 3 bases, with 11 bases left in between. The length of the CDR3 is 13 residues. Germline V gene sequence: CDR1 SNHLY, CDR2 FYNNEI. CDR3 sequence: CASSRGREETQYF. The CDR3, as DNA: TGTGCCAGCAGCCGAGGCAGGGAAGAGACCCAGTACTTC.

The gene calls are TRBV16 and TRBJ2-2; no firm D call. There are 16 residues in the CDR3. Germline lookup yields CDR1 KGHSY and CDR2 FQNENV. The V gene lost 7 bases and the J gene lost 2 bases, with 17 bases spanning the gap. CDR3 residues: CASTWARPLNTGELFF. The CDR3 DNA sequence: TGTGCCAGCACCTGGGCAAGGCCCTTAAACACCGGGGAGCTGTTTTTT.

At least ten counts were recorded for this clone. The V and J genes are TRBV4-3 and TRBJ1-4; 8 positions match TRBD1. Losses at the gene ends were 0 bases for V and 8 bases for J; bases not matched to a gene: 8. Germline CDR1 is LGHNA and CDR2 is YSLEER. The CDR3 runs to 16 residues. The CDR3 loop reads CASSQDLDRVGEKLFF. For the CDR3, the DNA is TGCGCCAGCAGCCAAGATCTGGACAGGGTAGGAGAAAAACTGTTTTTT.

This chain links TRBV28 with TRBJ2-6; TRBD2 is a possible D gene (7 bases). Deletions cut 6 bases from V and 0 bases from J, with 24 bases between. Germline V gene sequence: CDR1 MDHEN, CDR2 SYDVKM. This CDR3 is 20 amino acids long. In DNA, the CDR3 is TGTGCCAGCAGCGCGATGGGGGGGTGGGACACACCCTCTGGGGCCAACGTCCTGACTTTC. Translation gives CASSAMGGWDTPSGANVLTF.

In DNA, the CDR3 is TGTGCCACCAACCCCGCGGACAGGCAAGAGACCCAGTACTTC. Protein: CATNPADRQETQYF. The chain links TRBV28 to TRBJ2-5, with 7 positions matching TRBD1. The CDR3 consists of 14 residues. Germline V gives CDR1 MDHEN, CDR2 SYDVKM. J lost 2 bases, V lost 10 bases, and 10 bases had no gene match.

This chain links TRBV4-3 with TRBJ1-3; a weak D match, TRBD1 (5 bases). V was shortened by 0 bases and J by 4 bases, with 19 bases between the two germline ends. There are 18 residues in the CDR3. CDR1 and CDR2 (germline): LGHNA, YSLEER. This chain's CDR3 is CASSQDRTSAGSGNTIYF. The DNA of the CDR3 is TGCGCCAGCAGCCAAGACCGGACTAGCGCAGGGTCGGGAAACACCATATATTTT.